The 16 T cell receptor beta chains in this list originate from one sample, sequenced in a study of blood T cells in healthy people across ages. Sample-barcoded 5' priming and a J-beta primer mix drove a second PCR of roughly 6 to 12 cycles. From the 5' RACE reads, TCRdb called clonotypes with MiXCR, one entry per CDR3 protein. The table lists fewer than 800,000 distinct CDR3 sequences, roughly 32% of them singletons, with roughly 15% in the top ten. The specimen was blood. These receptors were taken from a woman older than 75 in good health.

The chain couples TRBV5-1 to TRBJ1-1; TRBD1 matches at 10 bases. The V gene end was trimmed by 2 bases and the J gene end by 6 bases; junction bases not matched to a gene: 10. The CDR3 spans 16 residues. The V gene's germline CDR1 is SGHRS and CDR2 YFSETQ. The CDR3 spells CASSFPTGGESAEAFF. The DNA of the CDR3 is TGCGCCAGCAGCTTCCCGACAGGGGGCGAATCTGCTGAAGCTTTCTTT.

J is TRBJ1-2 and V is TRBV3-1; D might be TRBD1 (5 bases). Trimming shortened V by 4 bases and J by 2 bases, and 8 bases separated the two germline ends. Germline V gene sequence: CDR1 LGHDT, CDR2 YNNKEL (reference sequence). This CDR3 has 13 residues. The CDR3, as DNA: TGTGCCAGCAGCCCCCCAGGGAACTATGGCTACACCTTC. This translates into CASSPPGNYGYTF.

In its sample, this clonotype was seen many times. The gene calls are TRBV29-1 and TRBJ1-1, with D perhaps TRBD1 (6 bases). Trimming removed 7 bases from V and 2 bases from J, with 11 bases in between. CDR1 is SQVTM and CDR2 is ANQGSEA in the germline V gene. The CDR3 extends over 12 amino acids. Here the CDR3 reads CSGWTVNTEAFF. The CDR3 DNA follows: TGCAGCGGATGGACAGTTAACACTGAAGCTTTCTTT.

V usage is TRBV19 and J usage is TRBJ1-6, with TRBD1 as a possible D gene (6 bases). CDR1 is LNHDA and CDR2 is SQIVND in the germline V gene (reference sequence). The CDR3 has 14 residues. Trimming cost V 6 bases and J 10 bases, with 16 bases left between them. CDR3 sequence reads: CASSAIQGTSPLHF. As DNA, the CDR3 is TGTGCCAGTAGCGCAATACAGGGCACCTCACCCCTCCACTTT.

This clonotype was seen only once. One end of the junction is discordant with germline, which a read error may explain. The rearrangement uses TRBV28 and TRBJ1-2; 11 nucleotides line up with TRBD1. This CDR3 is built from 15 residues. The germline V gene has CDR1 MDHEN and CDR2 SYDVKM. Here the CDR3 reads CASRTRTGGWLGCTF. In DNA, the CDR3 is TGTGCCAGCAGGACCCGGACAGGGGGCTGGCTTGGCTGCACCTTC.

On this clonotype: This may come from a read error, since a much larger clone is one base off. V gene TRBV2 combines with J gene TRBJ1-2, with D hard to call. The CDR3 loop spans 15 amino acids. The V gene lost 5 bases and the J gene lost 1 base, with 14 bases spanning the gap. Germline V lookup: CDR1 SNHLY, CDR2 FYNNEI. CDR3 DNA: TGTGCCAGCAGTCCAGACCACACTAGTAACTATGGCTACACCTTC. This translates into CASSPDHTSNYGYTF.

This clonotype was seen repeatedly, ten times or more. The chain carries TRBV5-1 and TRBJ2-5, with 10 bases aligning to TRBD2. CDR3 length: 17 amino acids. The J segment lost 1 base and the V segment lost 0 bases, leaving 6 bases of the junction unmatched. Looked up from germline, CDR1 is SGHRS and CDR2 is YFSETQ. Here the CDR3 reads CASSLGPSGGTQETQYF. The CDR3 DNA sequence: TGCGCCAGCAGCTTGGGGCCTAGCGGGGGTACCCAAGAGACCCAGTACTTC.

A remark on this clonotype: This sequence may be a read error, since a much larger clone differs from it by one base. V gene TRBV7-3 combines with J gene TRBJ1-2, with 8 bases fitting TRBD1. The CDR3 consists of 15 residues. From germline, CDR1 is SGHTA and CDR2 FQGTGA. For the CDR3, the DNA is TGTGCCAGCAGCTTACCCCCCGCAGGGGGCGGCGGCTACAGCTTC. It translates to CASSLPPAGGGGYSF. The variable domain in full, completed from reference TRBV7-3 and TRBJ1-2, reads GAGVSQTPSNKVTEKGKYVELRCDPISGHTALYWYRQSLGQGPEFLIYFQGTGAADDSGLPNDRFFAVRPEGSVSTLKIQRTERGDSAVYLCASSLPPAGGGGYSFGSGTRLTVV.

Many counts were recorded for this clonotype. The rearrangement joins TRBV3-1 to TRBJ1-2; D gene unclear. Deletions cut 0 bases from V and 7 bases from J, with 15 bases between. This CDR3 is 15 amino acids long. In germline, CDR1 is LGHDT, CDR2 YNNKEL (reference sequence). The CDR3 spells CASSQDPGLRGGYTF. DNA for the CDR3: TGTGCCAGCAGCCAAGACCCCGGACTACGGGGTGGCTACACCTTC.

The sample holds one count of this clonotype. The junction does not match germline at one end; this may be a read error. The CDR3 here is CTSSPRDRVADTQYF. The CDR3 DNA reads TGCACCAGCAGCCCCCGGGACAGGGTCGCAGATACGCAGTATTTT. The chain joins TRBV5-1 to TRBJ2-3; 9 nucleotides align to TRBD1. Germline CDR1 and CDR2: SGHRS and YFSETQ. The CDR3 totals 15 residues.

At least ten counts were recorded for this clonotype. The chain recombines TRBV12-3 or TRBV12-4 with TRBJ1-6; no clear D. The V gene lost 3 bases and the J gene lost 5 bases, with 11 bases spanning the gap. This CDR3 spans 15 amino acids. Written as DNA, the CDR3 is TGTGCCAGCAGTTTCGGGCAGGTGAATAATTCACCCCTCCACTTT. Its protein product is CASSFGQVNNSPLHF.

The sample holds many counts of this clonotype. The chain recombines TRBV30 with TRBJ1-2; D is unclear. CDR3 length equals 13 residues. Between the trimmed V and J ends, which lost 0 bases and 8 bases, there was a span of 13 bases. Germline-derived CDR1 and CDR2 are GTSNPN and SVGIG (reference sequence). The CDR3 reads CAWSVHPVDGYTF. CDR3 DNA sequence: TGTGCCTGGAGTGTACACCCAGTAGACGGCTACACCTTC.

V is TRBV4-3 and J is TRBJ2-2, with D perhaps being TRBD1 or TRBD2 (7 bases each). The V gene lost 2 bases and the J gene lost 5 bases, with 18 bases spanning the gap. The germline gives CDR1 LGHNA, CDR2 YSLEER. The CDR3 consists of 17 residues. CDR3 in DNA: TGCGCCAGCAGCCAAATTGGGGAGGGGGCGAGAACCGGGGAGCTGTTTTTT. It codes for CASSQIGEGARTGELFF.

The CDR3 here is CASSYPGGGQPQHF. In nucleotides, the CDR3 is TGTGCCAGCAGTTACCCCGGGGGTGGCCAGCCCCAGCATTTT. V usage is TRBV6-2 or TRBV6-3 and J usage is TRBJ1-5, with D possibly being TRBD1 (5 bases). The germline V gene encodes CDR1 MNHEY and CDR2 SVGEGT. V dropped 2 bases and J dropped 7 bases, with 12 bases sitting between them. The CDR3 is 14 residues long.

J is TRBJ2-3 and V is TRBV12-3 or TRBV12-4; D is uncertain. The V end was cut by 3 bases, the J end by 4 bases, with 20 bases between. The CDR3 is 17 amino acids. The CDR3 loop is CASSFTPQPSSADTQYF. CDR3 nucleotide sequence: TGTGCCAGCAGTTTTACCCCACAACCCTCGAGCGCAGATACGCAGTATTTT.

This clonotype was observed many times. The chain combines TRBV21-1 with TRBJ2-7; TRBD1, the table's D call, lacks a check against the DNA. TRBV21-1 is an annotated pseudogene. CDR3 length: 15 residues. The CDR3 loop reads CASSKEGQANYEQYF. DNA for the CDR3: TGTGCCAGCAGCAAGGAAGGACAGGCGAACTACGAGCAGTACTTC.